Listed here are 20 T cell receptor beta chains from one sample, sequenced in a study of CD8+ T cells in alopecia areata. Extracted RNA was reverse transcribed, and the resulting cDNA served as sequencing template. Clones were read by immunoSEQ multiplex PCR, and TCRdb kept only the in-frame ones, dropping some. The table lists about 130,000 clones, around three fifths of them singletons. This sample comprised CD4+ T cells sorted from blood, obtained at week 0. These receptors came from a human donor with alopecia areata.

A remark on this clone: Other nucleotide sequences in the sample specify the same CDR3. This rearrangement joins TRBV5-1 to TRBJ2-6, with a possible D match to TRBD1 (5 bases). The CDR3 runs to 15 residues. Germline assignment: CDR1 SGHRS and CDR2 YFSETQ. Trimming cost V 1 base and J 1 base, with 6 bases left between them. The chain's CDR3 is CASSLSGSGANVLTF. For the CDR3, the DNA is TGCGCCAGCAGCTTGTCAGGGTCTGGGGCCAACGTCCTGACTTTC.

The chain uses TRBV6-1 and TRBJ1-1, with TRBD1 matching over 11 bases. V trimming: 6 bases; J trimming: 0 bases; junction bases outside the gene matches: 3. Germline values: CDR1 MNHNS, CDR2 SASEGT. The CDR3 runs to 15 residues. The CDR3 spells CASRDRGRMNTEAFF. As DNA, the CDR3 is TGTGCCAGCAGGGACAGGGGGCGAATGAACACTGAAGCTTTCTTT.

The J gene is TRBJ1-2, the V gene TRBV29-1, with a weak D call TRBD1 (6 bases). Germline loops: CDR1 SQVTM, CDR2 ANQGSEA. The germline V and J ends were trimmed by 8 bases and 4 bases, with 29 bases remaining between them. This CDR3 region has 17 residues. In DNA form, the CDR3 reads TGCAGCACCGCGGCGGGGGCAGCGGTCCTATCGGGCTATGGCTACACCTTC. It specifies CSTAAGAAVLSGYGYTF. The complete variable domain, with remaining parts taken from reference TRBV29-1 and TRBJ1-2, reads SAVISQKPSRDICQRGTSLTIQCQVDSQVTMMFWYRQQPGQSLTLIATANQGSEATYESGFVIDKFPISRPNLTFSTLTVSNMSPEDSSIYLCSTAAGAAVLSGYGYTFGSGTRLTVV.

The V call is TRBV6-6, the J call TRBJ2-3; D is unclear. Germline V gene data show CDR1 as MNHNY and CDR2 as SVGAGI (reference sequence). CDR3 length: 12 residues. V lost 6 bases and J lost 3, with 7 bases in between. The CDR3 reads CASSSETDTQYF. DNA of the CDR3: TGTGCCAGCAGCTCGGAGACAGATACGCAGTATTTT.

The gene calls are TRBV10-3 and TRBJ1-1; maybe TRBD1 (5 bases). The CDR3 has 12 residues. Germline CDR1 is ENHRY and CDR2 is SYGVKD. Trimming pared 7 bases from V and 7 bases from J, leaving 13 bases between. The CDR3 loop is CAITRTTGEAFF. The CDR3 DNA reads as TGTGCCATCACCCGGACAACCGGTGAAGCTTTCTTT.

The J gene is TRBJ1-5, the V gene TRBV5-1; D may be TRBD1 (5 bases). V was trimmed by 0 bases and J by 1 base, leaving 8 bases between them. Germline CDR1 reads SGHRS; CDR2 reads YFSETQ. CDR3 size: 15 residues. The CDR3: CASSLDGDSNQPQHF. In DNA, the CDR3 is TGCGCCAGCAGCTTGGACGGGGACAGCAATCAGCCCCAGCATTTT. Variable domain in full (rest from reference TRBV5-1 and TRBJ1-5): KAGVTQTPRYLIKTRGQQVTLSCSPISGHRSVSWYQQTPGQGLQFLFEYFSETQRNKGNFPGRFSGRQFSNSRSEMNVSTLELGDSALYLCASSLDGDSNQPQHFGDGTRLSIL.

The DNA for the CDR3 is TGTGCCAGCAGCCTTGACCGGGACAGGGTCTATGGCTACACCTTC. Protein sequence: CASSLDRDRVYGYTF. The chain carries TRBV7-2 and TRBJ1-2, with 9 nucleotides matching TRBD1. The CDR3 is made up of 15 amino acids. Looked up from germline, CDR1 is SGHTA and CDR2 is FQGNSA. J was trimmed by 4 bases and V by 5 bases; bases with no gene match: 8.

This clone came up a few times. This sequence joins TRBV5-1 and TRBJ2-1; D gene unclear. CDR1 and CDR2 (germline): SGHRS, YFSETQ. The CDR3 spans 14 residues. Between the trimmed V and J ends, which lost 0 bases and 0 bases, there was a span of 4 bases. The CDR3 coding sequence is TGCGCCAGCAGCTTGGTTCCCTCCTACAATGAGCAGTTCTTC. This encodes CASSLVPSYNEQFF.

This clone occurred a few times. The rearrangement joins TRBV19 to TRBJ1-2, with 7 bases identical to TRBD1. The CDR3 totals 12 residues. V was pared by 7 bases and J by 10 bases, with 9 bases of the junction left unmatched. Germline V CDR1 and CDR2: LNHDA, SQIVND (reference sequence). This CDR3 is CASTQGGVVYTF. CDR3 in DNA: TGTGCCAGTACCCAGGGGGGGGTCGTCTACACCTTC.

The rearrangement links TRBV5-1 to TRBJ2-1; a possible D gene is TRBD2 (7 bases). CDR3 length: 16 residues. The germline gives CDR1 SGHRS, CDR2 YFSETQ. V was trimmed by 4 bases and J by 6 bases, leaving 20 bases between them. The CDR3 here is CASSPLEGGLFNEQFF. CDR3 nucleotides: TGCGCCAGCAGCCCCCTGGAGGGGGGGCTTTTCAATGAGCAGTTCTTC.

This chain uses TRBV5-4 with TRBJ1-1; 7 nucleotides agree with TRBD1. V lost 1 base and J lost 0; bases outside the gene matches: 9. Germline lookup yields CDR1 SGHNT and CDR2 YYREEE (reference sequence). The CDR3 extends over 17 amino acids. DNA of the CDR3: TGTGCCAGCAGCTTGTGTCCAGGGGGGACGGTGAACACTGAAGCTTTCTTT. Translated: CASSLCPGGTVNTEAFF.

V is TRBV27 and J is TRBJ1-4, with 11 nucleotides matching TRBD1. Germline loops: CDR1 MNHEY, CDR2 SMNVEV (reference sequence). The CDR3 is 18 amino acids. V shed 2 bases and J 6 bases; nucleotides not matched to a gene: 11. The DNA of the CDR3 is TGTGCCAGCAGTTTAGTTCGGGGACAGGGGGTCGGGGATGAAAAACTGTTTTTT. Translation: CASSLVRGQGVGDEKLFF.

The chain carries TRBV7-9 and TRBJ2-7, with 8 bases that match TRBD2. Germline loops: CDR1 SEHNR, CDR2 FQNEAQ (reference sequence). V lost 2 bases to trimming and J lost 3 bases; unmatched junction nucleotides: 6. There are 15 residues in the CDR3. The CDR3 DNA follows: TGTGCCAGCAGCTTAAGTAGCGGGAACCACTACGAGCAGTACTTC. Protein sequence: CASSLSSGNHYEQYF. Full variable domain (remainder filled in from reference TRBV7-9 and TRBJ2-7): DTGVSQNPRHKITKRGQNVTFRCDPISEHNRLYWYRQTLGQGPEFLTYFQNEAQLEKSRLLSDRFSAERPKGSFSTLEIQRTEQGDSAMYLCASSLSSGNHYEQYFGPGTRLTVT.

This clone was seen more than once but under ten times. The rearrangement uses TRBV7-9 and TRBJ2-2; D gene ambiguous. The germline CDR1 and CDR2 sequences are SEHNR and FQNEAQ (reference sequence). V was trimmed by 4 bases and J by 0 bases, leaving 6 bases between them. The CDR3 is 14 residues long. The CDR3 DNA is TGTGCCAGCAGCTACACTTCGAACACCGGGGAGCTGTTTTTT. Translated: CASSYTSNTGELFF. The full variable domain, its missing parts supplied by reference TRBV7-9 and TRBJ2-2, is DTGVSQNPRHKITKRGQNVTFRCDPISEHNRLYWYRQTLGQGPEFLTYFQNEAQLEKSRLLSDRFSAERPKGSFSTLEIQRTEQGDSAMYLCASSYTSNTGELFFGEGSRLTVL.

V gene TRBV7-2 combines with J gene TRBJ1-5; the match to TRBD1 covers 8 bases. V was pared by 4 bases and J by 7 bases, with 3 bases of the junction left unmatched. Germline CDR1 is SGHTA and CDR2 is FQGNSA. The CDR3 loop spans 13 amino acids. The CDR3 protein is CASSSDRAQPQHF. The CDR3 region has the DNA TGTGCCAGCAGCTCGGACAGGGCCCAGCCCCAGCATTTT.

V is TRBV27 and J is TRBJ2-3; 8 bases line up with TRBD1. The CDR3 contains 16 residues. The junction had 12 bases not matched to a gene; V was cut back by 6 bases and J by 4 bases. The germline gives CDR1 MNHEY, CDR2 SMNVEV (reference sequence). The CDR3 coding sequence is TGTGCCAGCAGGCCCCCTCGACAGGGGAACGCAGATACGCAGTATTTT. Residues: CASRPPRQGNADTQYF.

The chain combines TRBV5-1 with TRBJ1-6; 10 bases are shared with TRBD1. Trimming took 3 bases from V and 9 from J; bases not matched to a gene: 6. This CDR3 spans 15 amino acids. Germline V gene data show CDR1 as SGHRS and CDR2 as YFSETQ. CDR3 region: CASSWGQGMASPLHF. CDR3 nucleotide sequence: TGCGCCAGCAGCTGGGGACAGGGGATGGCTTCACCCCTCCACTTT.

The J gene is TRBJ1-1, the V gene TRBV7-2; D is unresolved. Germline loops: CDR1 SGHTA, CDR2 FQGNSA. Trimming shortened V by 1 base and J by 5 bases, and 17 bases separated the two germline ends. The CDR3 is made up of 16 amino acids. This CDR3 reads CASSLVSSRGGTEAFF. CDR3 in DNA: TGTGCCAGCAGCTTAGTGTCTTCGCGGGGAGGGACTGAAGCTTTCTTT.

This clone was detected only once. V gene TRBV10-3 combines with J gene TRBJ2-1; 12 positions match TRBD2. The trim removed 10 bases at V and 8 bases at J, leaving 12 bases unmatched. In germline, CDR1 is ENHRY, CDR2 SYGVKD. The CDR3 contains 15 residues. DNA for the CDR3: TGTGCCACTCTACTAGCGGGGGGCCTGATGGATGAGCAGTTCTTC. Translation gives CATLLAGGLMDEQFF.

This clone was seen a handful of times. This chain connects TRBV28 to TRBJ2-3, with TRBD2 identical over 12 bases. Germline V CDR1 and CDR2: MDHEN, SYDVKM. V lost 4 bases and J lost 8; bases outside the gene matches: 7. CDR3 length: 15 residues. The CDR3 coding sequence is TGTGCCAGCAGTTGGACTAGCGGGATGGAGGGTACGCAGTATTTT. Its translation is CASSWTSGMEGTQYF.